Listed here are 24 T cell receptor beta chains from one sample, sequenced in a study of technical replicates of blood from a handful of donors. The protocol was immunoSEQ multiplex PCR, while the TCRdb copy is restricted to in-frame clones and leaves out a portion. The sample contains 60,000 or so clones, more than 75% of which appear only once. The sequencing sample was made of PBMCs. The receptors were sampled from a human donor in good health. Some clones in this sample may be carry-over from other donors' samples.

J is TRBJ1-2 and V is TRBV18, with TRBD1 identical over 8 bases. Germline CDR1 and CDR2: KGHSH and LQKENI. J was trimmed by 7 bases and V by 3 bases; bases with no gene match: 10. The CDR3 covers 15 residues. CDR3 in amino acids: CASSPPLDRGSGYTF. The CDR3 DNA reads TGTGCCAGCTCACCCCCCCTCGACAGGGGTAGTGGCTACACCTTC.

This chain connects TRBV5-6 to TRBJ2-7, with D maybe TRBD2 (6 bases). This CDR3 has 13 amino acids. V was shortened by 3 bases and J by 7 bases, with 14 bases between the two germline ends. Germline loops: CDR1 SGHDT, CDR2 YYEEEE. The CDR3 nucleotides are TGTGCCAGCAGCTATGTACGTGGGAGGGAGCAGTACTTC. Protein: CASSYVRGREQYF.

This clone has more than one count but fewer than ten. The V call is TRBV12-5, the J call TRBJ1-6, with 8 bases lining up with TRBD1. This CDR3 has 14 residues. V shed 3 bases and J 7 bases; nucleotides not matched to a gene: 2. Germline V gene lookup returns CDR1 LGHNT and CDR2 FRNRAP. DNA of the CDR3: TGTGCTAGTGGTTTCTGGGACAGGAATTCACCCCTCCACTTT. Its translation: CASGFWDRNSPLHF.

V usage is TRBV5-4 and J usage is TRBJ2-1, with a tentative D call TRBD2 (6 bases). Germline V CDR1 and CDR2: SGHNT, YYREEE (reference sequence). Trimming removed 5 bases from V and 4 bases from J, with 16 bases in between. The CDR3 sequence is 15 residues long. CDR3 nucleotide sequence: TGTGCCAGCAGACCCGGGACTTCCCCTTACAATGAGCAGTTCTTC. This encodes CASRPGTSPYNEQFF.

The rearrangement joins TRBV2 to TRBJ2-6; D possibly corresponds to TRBD2 (7 bases). The germline gives CDR1 SNHLY, CDR2 FYNNEI. The CDR3 extends over 14 amino acids. The V end lost 8 bases, the J end lost 3 bases, and 11 bases lay between the germline ends. This CDR3 reads CASGRGDGANVLTF. The CDR3 DNA reads as TGTGCCAGCGGGAGGGGGGATGGGGCCAACGTCCTGACTTTC.

V usage is TRBV30 and J usage is TRBJ1-2; possibly TRBD1 for D (5 bases). CDR1 is GTSNPN and CDR2 is SVGIG in the germline V gene (reference sequence). The germline V and J ends were trimmed by 4 bases and 8 bases, with 17 bases remaining between them. CDR3 length equals 13 residues. The DNA of the CDR3 is TGTGCCTGGACCTTCGGGGGGATGGGCGGCTACACCTTC. Encoded protein: CAWTFGGMGGYTF.

This chain links TRBV19 with TRBJ1-2; 7 bases fit TRBD1. The trim removed 4 bases at V and 3 bases at J, leaving 8 bases unmatched. CDR3 length equals 15 residues. The germline V gene encodes CDR1 LNHDA and CDR2 SQIVND (reference sequence). This chain's CDR3 is CASSTATGTDYGYTF. The CDR3, as DNA: TGTGCCAGTAGTACGGCCACCGGGACAGACTATGGCTACACCTTC. Looking up the rest from reference TRBV19 and TRBJ1-2 gives the full variable domain: DGGITQSPKYLFRKEGQNVTLSCEQNLNHDAMYWYRQDPGQGLRLIYYSQIVNDFQKGDIAEGYSVSREKKESFPLTVTSAQKNPTAFYLCASSTATGTDYGYTFGSGTRLTVV.

The V call is TRBV7-2, the J call TRBJ2-5; D may be TRBD1 (6 bases). CDR3 length equals 15 residues. The ends were cut back, 1 base at V and 4 bases at J, with 13 bases in the middle. Per the germline V gene, CDR1 is SGHTA and CDR2 is FQGNSA. The CDR3 DNA is TGTGCCAGCAGCTTAGGAACAGGGCCCGTAGAGACCCAGTACTTC. Protein: CASSLGTGPVETQYF. The entire variable domain, with the rest obtained from reference TRBV7-2 and TRBJ2-5, is as follows: GAGVSQSPSNKVTEKGKDVELRCDPISGHTALYWYRQSLGQGLEFLIYFQGNSAPDKSGLPSDRFSAERTGGSVSTLTIQRTQQEDSAVYLCASSLGTGPVETQYFGPGTRLLVL.

This clone was seen only a few times. The CDR3 sequence is CASSLGLKYGYTF. The CDR3 DNA reads as TGCGCCAGCAGCTTGGGACTCAAATATGGCTACACCTTC. The chain combines TRBV5-1 with TRBJ1-2; D not resolved. The V gene's germline CDR1 is SGHRS and CDR2 YFSETQ. Trimming shortened V by 0 bases and J by 5 bases, and 8 bases separated the two germline ends. The CDR3 consists of 13 residues.

The V and J genes are TRBV28 and TRBJ2-7; tentative D call: TRBD2 (5 bases). CDR3 size: 15 residues. V was shortened by 5 bases and J by 2 bases, with 16 bases between the two germline ends. Germline loops: CDR1 MDHEN, CDR2 SYDVKM. CDR3 protein: CASSTPAVPPYEQYF. Written as DNA, the CDR3 is TGTGCCAGCAGTACTCCAGCGGTCCCTCCCTACGAGCAGTACTTC.

This clone was picked up a small number of times. The rearrangement joins TRBV19 to TRBJ1-1; 7 bases fit TRBD1. Germline CDR1 reads LNHDA; CDR2 reads SQIVND (reference sequence). V shed 5 bases and J 0 bases; nucleotides not matched to a gene: 0. The CDR3 sequence is 13 residues long. The DNA of the CDR3 is TGTGCCAGTAGTGACAGGGTGAACACTGAAGCTTTCTTT. Residues: CASSDRVNTEAFF.

The chain employs TRBV6-6 and TRBJ2-5; 8 bases map to TRBD2. Germline V CDR1 and CDR2: MNHNY, SVGAGI (reference sequence). V was clipped by 4 bases and J by 5 bases; unmatched bases: 9. This CDR3 contains 15 residues. For the CDR3, the DNA is TGTGCCAGCAGTTCATTAGCGGGGACCCAGGAGACCCAGTACTTC. It is translated as CASSSLAGTQETQYF.

The J gene is TRBJ2-7, the V gene TRBV4-2; D ambiguous. V was cut by 1 base and J by 8 bases, with 12 bases left in between. Per germline, CDR1 LGHNA and CDR2 YNFKEQ. This CDR3 is 13 amino acids long. The chain's CDR3 is CASSQAPLVQQYF. The CDR3 nucleotides read TGTGCCAGCAGCCAAGCACCTCTAGTGCAGCAGTACTTC.

The genes are TRBV7-9 and TRBJ2-7; a possible D gene is TRBD1 (6 bases). V was shortened by 5 bases and J by 2 bases, with 13 bases between the two germline ends. The CDR3 runs to 14 residues. The germline V gene encodes CDR1 SEHNR and CDR2 FQNEAQ (reference sequence). The CDR3, as DNA: TGTGCCAGCAGCCACAGGGAATTGGCCTACGAGCAGTACTTC. Amino acids: CASSHRELAYEQYF.

The chain links TRBV4-3 to TRBJ1-2, with 8 bases matching TRBD1. The length of the CDR3 is 17 residues. The V gene's germline CDR1 is LGHNA and CDR2 YSLEER. The J segment lost 8 bases and the V segment lost 2 bases, leaving 16 bases of the junction unmatched. CDR3 in DNA: TGCGCCAGCAGCCAATCCCAAGGGGCTAGGACAGGGACGGGCTACACCTTC. It specifies CASSQSQGARTGTGYTF.

This CDR3 is CASSSTSGTLTLGYTF. In nucleotides, the CDR3 is TGTGCCAGCAGCTCTACCTCCGGGACACTGACTTTGGGCTACACCTTC. The J gene is TRBJ1-2, the V gene TRBV7-9, with TRBD1 as a possible D gene (6 bases). Germline V CDR1 and CDR2: SEHNR, FQNEAQ (reference sequence). The CDR3 runs to 16 residues. V was cut by 4 bases and J by 8 bases, with 23 bases left in between.

The chain is built from TRBV7-9 and TRBJ2-7, with 8 positions matching TRBD1. The J segment lost 2 bases and the V segment lost 2 bases, leaving 2 bases of the junction unmatched. Germline values: CDR1 SEHNR, CDR2 FQNEAQ (reference sequence). This CDR3 region has 14 residues. The CDR3 DNA reads TGTGCCAGCAGCTTACGGGACAGGCCCTACGAGCAGTACTTC. Encoded protein: CASSLRDRPYEQYF.

The table lists this clone with a count of one. The V call is TRBV6-5, the J call TRBJ2-7; possibly TRBD1 for D (5 bases). V was trimmed by 6 bases and J by 0 bases, leaving 15 bases between them. Per the germline V gene, CDR1 is MNHEY and CDR2 is SVGAGI. This CDR3 is built from 15 residues. The CDR3 sequence is CASRTDTSSSYEQYF. The CDR3 nucleotides read TGTGCCAGCAGAACGGACACCTCGAGCTCCTACGAGCAGTACTTC.

The J gene is TRBJ2-5, the V gene TRBV11-2; tentative D call: TRBD2 (5 bases). Germline CDR1 SGHAT, CDR2 FQNNGV. The CDR3 length is 13 residues. The V and J ends lost 5 bases and 5 bases respectively, with 12 bases between them. The CDR3 nucleotides read TGTGCCAGCAGCCCGTCAAGAGGGGAGACCCAGTACTTC. This encodes CASSPSRGETQYF. Filled out from reference TRBV11-2 and TRBJ2-5, the complete variable domain reads EAGVAQSPRYKIIEKRQSVAFWCNPISGHATLYWYQQILGQGPKLLIQFQNNGVVDDSQLPKDRFSAERLKGVDSTLKIQPAKLEDSAVYLCASSPSRGETQYFGPGTRLLVL.

The chain combines TRBV6-1 with TRBJ1-4; maybe TRBD1 (6 bases). V lost 6 bases and J 3 bases, leaving 11 bases between the germline ends. CDR1 is MNHNS and CDR2 is SASEGT in the germline V gene. CDR3 length equals 14 residues. The CDR3 here is CASSRGSANEKLFF. The CDR3 region has the DNA TGTGCCAGCAGCAGGGGCTCAGCTAATGAAAAACTGTTTTTT.

In this sample, this clone turned up once. This chain links TRBV11-2 with TRBJ2-1; 12 bases are a match to TRBD2. Germline lookup yields CDR1 SGHAT and CDR2 FQNNGV. This CDR3 has 16 residues. The V and J ends lost 5 bases and 4 bases, in that order; junction bases with no gene match: 6. CDR3 region: CASSPGTSGLYNEQFF. CDR3 nucleotide sequence: TGTGCCAGCAGCCCCGGGACTAGCGGGTTATACAATGAGCAGTTCTTC. Full variable domain (rest looked up from reference TRBV11-2 and TRBJ2-1): EAGVAQSPRYKIIEKRQSVAFWCNPISGHATLYWYQQILGQGPKLLIQFQNNGVVDDSQLPKDRFSAERLKGVDSTLKIQPAKLEDSAVYLCASSPGTSGLYNEQFFGPGTRLTVL.

The V gene is TRBV2, the J gene TRBJ1-5, with unresolved D. Germline lookup yields CDR1 SNHLY and CDR2 FYNNEI. The CDR3 spans 13 residues. The V and J ends lost 5 bases and 0 bases respectively, with 5 bases between them. The CDR3 reads CASSLSSNQPQHF. CDR3 coding DNA: TGTGCCAGCAGTCTCAGTAGCAATCAGCCCCAGCATTTT.

The chain recombines TRBV7-2 with TRBJ2-1; TRBD2 matches at 10 bases. J lost 6 bases, V lost 0 bases, and 5 bases had no gene match. This CDR3 has 16 amino acids. Germline assignment: CDR1 SGHTA and CDR2 FQGNSA. The CDR3 loop is CASSLASGRAGNEQFF. The CDR3 DNA follows: TGTGCCAGCAGCTTAGCCAGCGGGAGGGCCGGCAATGAGCAGTTCTTC.

This sequence joins TRBV5-1 and TRBJ2-3; 13 bases match TRBD2. CDR3 size: 17 residues. J was trimmed by 6 bases and V by 4 bases; bases with no gene match: 11. The V gene's germline CDR1 is SGHRS and CDR2 YFSETQ. The DNA of the CDR3 is TGCGCCAGCAGCCCCCGTCCGGGACTAGCGGGAAGCGATACGCAGTATTTT. Residues: CASSPRPGLAGSDTQYF.